This T cell receptor (beta chain) was identified during a study of T cell responses to AZD1222 COVID-19 vaccine. Study-level points and caveats: Baseline antibody screening turned up just six or seven seropositive AZD1222 recipients. White British people made up most donors, females outnumbered males, and clonal diversity was possibly underestimated. Vaccine-associated CD4 TCRs spanned spike, dominant at 160-218 and 743-854.

As for this clone: Its cognate antigen is unknown.

Germline V gene sequence: CDR1 LNHNV, CDR2 YYDKDF (reference sequence). Trimming removed 5 bases at V and 2 bases at J, with 12 bases between. CDR3 length: 14 amino acids. Libraries were prepared by immunoSEQ multiplex PCR; TCRdb keeps only in-frame clonotypes and omits some of them. The sample comprises approximately 110,000 clones, just under 90% of which are singletons, and about 4.5% rests with the top ten. V and J are TRBV15 and TRBJ1-1; D gene ambiguous. The material was peripheral blood, obtained on day 0 of AZD1222 vaccination. The receptor's source is an adult in good health. In DNA form, the CDR3 reads TGTGCCACCAGCGGGGTACAAGCCAACACTGAAGCTTTCTTT. This encodes CATSGVQANTEAFF. Looking up the rest from reference TRBV15 and TRBJ1-1 gives the full variable domain: DAMVIQNPRYQVTQFGKPVTLSCSQTLNHNVMYWYQQKSSQAPKLLFHYYDKDFNNEADTPDNFQSRRPNTSFCFLDIRSPGLGDTAMYLCATSGVQANTEAFFGQGTRLTVV.